This passage covers 30 T cell receptor beta chains from one sample sequenced in a study of T cell repertoires in ileal Crohn's disease. Time point given: inflamed ileum from the surgical specimen. The protocol was immunoSEQ multiplex PCR, while the TCRdb copy is restricted to in-frame clones and leaves out a portion. Of 15,000 or so clones in the sample, 70% to 85% were seen once. Sequenced input: ileal tissue. The receptors derive from an adult with Crohn's disease.

This sequence joins TRBV2 and TRBJ1-5, with a possible D match to TRBD1 (6 bases). V lost 2 bases and J 4 bases, leaving 6 bases between the germline ends. In germline, CDR1 is SNHLY, CDR2 FYNNEI. The CDR3 is 13 amino acids. CDR3 sequence (DNA): TGTGCCAGCAGTGAACAGGGGAATCAGCCCCAGCATTTT. This codes for CASSEQGNQPQHF.

The chain couples TRBV18 to TRBJ2-3; D is tentatively TRBD1 or TRBD2 (5 bases each). Trimming stripped 2 bases from V and 4 bases from J, with 10 bases between. The CDR3 is 14 amino acids. Germline V gives CDR1 KGHSH, CDR2 LQKENI. The CDR3 DNA follows: TGTGCCAGCTCACCAGTCCAGGGAGCAGATACGCAGTATTTT. Its protein is CASSPVQGADTQYF.

Notes on this clone: The junction and the germline gene differ at one end; a read error may be behind it. V is TRBV19 and J is TRBJ1-2; D uncertain. Germline loops: CDR1 LNHDA, CDR2 SQIVND (reference sequence). The CDR3 contains 14 residues. CDR3 coding DNA: TGTGCCAGTAGTAGTTCCGCGGGCGCTTTCCCACTAATTTTC. Residues: CASSSSAGAFPLIF.

The genes are TRBV9 and TRBJ1-3; possibly TRBD1 for D (6 bases). The V end was cut by 1 base, the J end by 0 bases, with 8 bases between. The CDR3 runs to 15 residues. CDR1 and CDR2 (germline): SGDLS, YYNGEE. The CDR3 loop reads CASSVLGGSGNTIYF. CDR3 DNA: TGTGCCAGCAGCGTACTAGGGGGCTCTGGAAACACCATATATTTT.

The chain combines TRBV13 with TRBJ2-1; D uncertain. The CDR3 length is 12 residues. V was trimmed by 3 bases and J by 6 bases, leaving 6 bases between them. Germline CDR1 reads PRHDT; CDR2 reads FYEKMQ (reference sequence). The CDR3 region is CASSFFRNEQFF. Written as DNA, the CDR3 is TGTGCCAGCAGCTTCTTCCGCAATGAGCAGTTCTTC.

The chain couples TRBV10-3 to TRBJ2-5; TRBD2 agrees at 7 bases. Germline lookup yields CDR1 ENHRY and CDR2 SYGVKD. V lost 2 bases, J lost 3 bases, and 12 bases stayed unmatched. The CDR3 runs 17 residues. This chain's CDR3 is CAISEKSPGGDKETQYF. The CDR3 DNA sequence: TGTGCCATCAGTGAGAAGTCTCCGGGGGGTGATAAAGAGACCCAGTACTTC.

The V call is TRBV5-4, the J call TRBJ1-5; D gene ambiguous. Germline CDR1 SGHNT, CDR2 YYREEE (reference sequence). The CDR3 contains 13 residues. The V and J ends lost 0 bases and 5 bases respectively, with 6 bases between them. Here the CDR3 reads CASSLEADQPQHF. The CDR3 DNA reads TGTGCCAGCAGCTTGGAGGCAGATCAGCCCCAGCATTTT. The variable domain in full, with the rest retrieved from reference TRBV5-4 and TRBJ1-5, is ETGVTQSPTHLIKTRGQQVTLRCSSQSGHNTVSWYQQALGQGPQFIFQYYREEENGRGNFPPRFSGLQFPNYSSELNVNALELDDSALYLCASSLEADQPQHFGDGTRLSIL.

CDR3 nucleotides: TGTGCAAGTCGCCTCTGGGACGGAGACCCCTACGAGCAGTACTTC. As protein: CASRLWDGDPYEQYF. The chain employs TRBV12-2 and TRBJ2-7. TRBV12-2 is recorded as a pseudogene. The CDR3 covers 15 residues.

This clone was observed a handful of times. CDR3 coding DNA: TGTGCCAGCAGTGGGGACCTCGGACAGGACCAAGGAAACACCATATATTTT. It translates to CASSGDLGQDQGNTIYF. V and J are TRBV6-1 and TRBJ1-3, with 7 bases aligning to TRBD1. CDR1 and CDR2 (germline): MNHNS, SASEGT. With V trimmed by 4 bases and J by 4 bases, 13 bases remained unmatched. This CDR3 comprises 17 residues.

This sequence joins TRBV10-1 and TRBJ2-7; no reliable D call. This CDR3 is 14 amino acids long. The germline CDR1 and CDR2 sequences are WNHNN and SYGVQD (reference sequence). V shed 2 bases and J shed 5 bases, with 13 bases lying between them. Here the CDR3 reads CASSEGQARNEQYF. In nucleotides, the CDR3 is TGCGCCAGCAGTGAGGGTCAGGCGAGGAACGAGCAGTACTTC.

J is TRBJ1-5 and V is TRBV11-2; tentatively, D is TRBD1 (6 bases). V lost 0 bases and J 6 bases, leaving 9 bases between the germline ends. The germline V gene encodes CDR1 SGHAT and CDR2 FQNNGV. This CDR3 spans 14 amino acids. The chain's CDR3 is CASSLEFRGQPQHF. The CDR3, as DNA: TGTGCCAGCAGCTTAGAATTCAGGGGTCAGCCCCAGCATTTT. The entire variable domain, with the rest obtained from reference TRBV11-2 and TRBJ1-5, is as follows: EAGVAQSPRYKIIEKRQSVAFWCNPISGHATLYWYQQILGQGPKLLIQFQNNGVVDDSQLPKDRFSAERLKGVDSTLKIQPAKLEDSAVYLCASSLEFRGQPQHFGDGTRLSIL.

This chain links TRBV5-1 with TRBJ1-2, with D possibly matching TRBD1 (6 bases). V was shortened by 4 bases and J by 4 bases, with 14 bases between the two germline ends. The CDR3 is 14 residues long. Germline loops: CDR1 SGHRS, CDR2 YFSETQ. This CDR3 reads CASSRRWGPYGYTF. In nucleotides, the CDR3 is TGCGCCAGCAGCCGCCGCTGGGGGCCCTATGGCTACACCTTC.

CDR3: CASSLGQGVDEQYF. Here the CDR3 DNA reads TGTGCCAGCAGCTTGGGACAGGGGGTAGACGAGCAGTACTTC. This rearrangement joins TRBV5-6 to TRBJ2-7; TRBD1 matches 9 bases. Germline V gene lookup returns CDR1 SGHDT and CDR2 YYEEEE. The CDR3 has 14 residues. V trimming: 0 bases; J trimming: 5 bases; junction bases outside the gene matches: 3.

This clone came up a few times. The rearrangement uses TRBV4-1 and TRBJ2-7; 10 bases are shared with TRBD2. After removal of 1 base from V and 4 bases from J, the junction contained 7 bases not matched to a gene. In germline, CDR1 is MGHRA, CDR2 YSYEKL. This CDR3 has 16 amino acids. CDR3 loop: CASSQGLAGSGYEQYF. CDR3 nucleotide sequence: TGCGCCAGCAGCCAAGGACTAGCGGGTTCCGGGTACGAGCAGTACTTC.

The chain recombines TRBV19 with TRBJ2-7; D possibly corresponds to TRBD2 (6 bases). The CDR3 has 15 amino acids. V lost 6 bases to trimming and J lost 5 bases, with 20 bases between them. CDR1 is LNHDA, CDR2 SQIVND, per germline (reference sequence). For the CDR3, the DNA is TGTGCCAGTAGCACACGCCTCCACGGCGGGGACGAGCAGTACTTC. Protein product: CASSTRLHGGDEQYF. The complete variable domain, with remaining parts taken from reference TRBV19 and TRBJ2-7, reads DGGITQSPKYLFRKEGQNVTLSCEQNLNHDAMYWYRQDPGQGLRLIYYSQIVNDFQKGDIAEGYSVSREKKESFPLTVTSAQKNPTAFYLCASSTRLHGGDEQYFGPGTRLTVT.

V usage is TRBV5-5 and J usage is TRBJ1-2; D uncertain. V lost 1 base and J lost 8, with 12 bases in between. This CDR3 is built from 13 residues. The V gene's germline CDR1 is SGHKS and CDR2 YYEKEE (reference sequence). CDR3 bases: TGTGCCAGCAGCTTGCGAGGGATCGGGGGCTACACCTTC. As protein: CASSLRGIGGYTF.

J is TRBJ2-3 and V is TRBV11-3, with D tentatively TRBD2 (7 bases). The length of the CDR3 is 16 residues. Looked up from germline, CDR1 is SGHNT and CDR2 is YENEEA. V was trimmed by 2 bases and J by 5 bases, leaving 17 bases between them. The CDR3 coding sequence is TGTGCCAGCAGCTTACGACGGGGGGCCGGTGAAGATACGCAGTATTTT. Amino acid sequence: CASSLRRGAGEDTQYF.

The V gene is TRBV10-3, the J gene TRBJ2-7; perhaps TRBD2 as D (7 bases). The germline V and J ends were trimmed by 4 bases and 2 bases, with 9 bases remaining between them. CDR3 length equals 13 residues. Germline V lookup: CDR1 ENHRY, CDR2 SYGVKD. The CDR3 is CAISGGGPYEQYF. The CDR3 bases are TGTGCCATCAGTGGGGGGGGGCCCTACGAGCAGTACTTC.

The CDR3 region is CASSGQGFNQPQHF. CDR3 nucleotides: TGTGCCAGCAGTGGACAGGGGTTCAATCAGCCCCAGCATTTT. This rearrangement joins TRBV6-1 to TRBJ1-5; TRBD1 aligns across 8 bases. This CDR3 spans 14 amino acids. The germline CDR1 and CDR2 sequences are MNHNS and SASEGT. The trim removed 4 bases at V and 3 bases at J, leaving 2 bases unmatched.

Comment on this clone: This specimen includes other DNA sequences encoding the same CDR3. The V gene is TRBV2, the J gene TRBJ1-5, with TRBD1 matching over 9 bases. The CDR3 has 14 amino acids. Trimming removed 2 bases from V and 7 bases from J; junction bases left unmatched: 3. The germline V gene encodes CDR1 SNHLY and CDR2 FYNNEI. The CDR3 loop reads CASSERTGEQPQHF. CDR3 coding DNA: TGTGCCAGCAGTGAAAGGACAGGGGAGCAGCCCCAGCATTTT.

The chain employs TRBV6-6 and TRBJ2-7; D gene uncertain. The CDR3 has 14 residues. Germline CDR1 reads MNHNY; CDR2 reads SVGAGI (reference sequence). The V end was cut by 4 bases, the J end by 4 bases, with 14 bases between. CDR3 region: CASSSLTLPYEQYF. For the CDR3, the DNA is TGTGCCAGCAGTTCCCTGACCTTACCTTACGAGCAGTACTTC.

The genes are TRBV29-1 and TRBJ1-1, with D uncertain. Germline CDR1 SQVTM, CDR2 ANQGSEA. The CDR3 loop spans 14 amino acids. With 0 bases removed from V and 4 bases from J, the gap between germline ends came to 12 bases. This CDR3 is CSVEDRRWSTEAFF. The DNA for the CDR3 is TGCAGCGTTGAAGACCGAAGGTGGAGCACTGAAGCTTTCTTT.

The chain employs TRBV6-5 and TRBJ1-2; 11 positions match TRBD1. Germline V gives CDR1 MNHEY, CDR2 SVGAGI. V was pared by 6 bases and J by 4 bases, with 7 bases of the junction left unmatched. The CDR3 covers 15 residues. CDR3 sequence (DNA): TGTGCCAGCAGCCGACGGGACAGGGGGGCCTATGGCTACACCTTC. This codes for CASSRRDRGAYGYTF.

The genes are TRBV7-6 and TRBJ2-2; D is perhaps TRBD1 (5 bases). The length of the CDR3 is 15 residues. V gave up 5 bases and J gave up 6 bases, with 16 bases separating them. Germline CDR1 reads SGHVS; CDR2 reads FNYEAQ. The CDR3 reads CASSELPGIPGELFF. CDR3 sequence (DNA): TGTGCCAGCAGCGAGCTCCCAGGGATCCCCGGGGAGCTGTTTTTT. The full variable domain, its missing parts supplied by reference TRBV7-6 and TRBJ2-2, is GAGVSQSPRYKVTKRGQDVALRCDPISGHVSLYWYRQALGQGPEFLTYFNYEAQQDKSGLPNDRFSAERPEGSISTLTIQRTEQRDSAMYRCASSELPGIPGELFFGEGSRLTVL.

The gene calls are TRBV6-5 and TRBJ2-7; TRBD2 agrees at 12 bases. This CDR3 spans 15 amino acids. Germline CDR1 reads MNHEY; CDR2 reads SVGAGI. J lost 2 bases, V lost 6 bases, and 5 bases had no gene match. CDR3 sequence: CASSQGLAGTYEQYF. DNA for the CDR3: TGTGCCAGCAGCCAAGGACTAGCGGGAACCTACGAGCAGTACTTC.

The chain is built from TRBV10-2 and TRBJ2-7; 7 nucleotides line up with TRBD1. Germline V lookup: CDR1 WSHSY, CDR2 SAAADI. Trimming removed 3 bases from V and 9 bases from J; junction bases left unmatched: 8. The CDR3 has 13 amino acids. CDR3 coding DNA: TGCGCCAGCAGTGATTCGTTTCGGACAGGGCAGTACTTC. Its protein is CASSDSFRTGQYF.

This clone was seen more than once but under ten times. In DNA, the CDR3 is TGTGCCAGCAGGCCTGAATACAATGAGCAGTTCTTC. It specifies CASRPEYNEQFF. The rearrangement links TRBV7-9 to TRBJ2-1; D ambiguous. V dropped 6 bases and J dropped 4 bases, with 7 bases sitting between them. The length of the CDR3 is 12 residues. CDR1 is SEHNR and CDR2 is FQNEAQ in the germline V gene (reference sequence).

The chain combines TRBV7-2 with TRBJ2-3; 10 positions match TRBD1. J gave up 2 bases and V 2 bases, and 13 bases lay outside the gene matches. Germline values: CDR1 SGHTA, CDR2 FQGNSA. This CDR3 contains 19 residues. Here the CDR3 reads CASSLYGPRGQGTTDTQYF. The DNA of the CDR3 is TGTGCCAGCAGCTTATATGGGCCCCGGGGACAGGGGACCACAGATACGCAGTATTTT.

V and J are TRBV5-4 and TRBJ1-2, with D tentatively TRBD1 (5 bases). Germline V gene sequence: CDR1 SGHNT, CDR2 YYREEE (reference sequence). The CDR3 contains 12 residues. V was pared by 4 bases and J by 5 bases, with 9 bases between. This chain's CDR3 is CASSPDTYGYTF. The CDR3, as DNA: TGTGCCAGCAGCCCGGACACTTATGGCTACACCTTC.

CDR3 nucleotide sequence: TGCGCCAGCAGCCCAGGGGCAGGGGGCGAAGAGACCCAGTACTTC. It is translated as CASSPGAGGEETQYF. V and J are TRBV5-1 and TRBJ2-5; 8 bases map to TRBD1. CDR1 SGHRS and CDR2 YFSETQ come from the germline V gene. V shed 4 bases, J shed 3 bases, and the junction held 8 bases outside the gene matches. CDR3 size: 15 residues.